Sequencing of this T cell receptor beta chain was carried out in a study of T cell changes during pregnancy in multiple sclerosis. The method was immunoSEQ multiplex PCR; TCRdb's version includes in-frame clones alone and lacks a portion of them. The sample yields more than 55,000 clones, approximately 90% seen once. Germline CDR1 and CDR2: SGHAT and FQNNGV. This CDR3 contains 14 residues. V was trimmed by 1 base and J by 3 bases, leaving 7 bases between them. The sequence was collected from a female donor with multiple sclerosis, enrolled in a pregnancy study. Here the sequenced sample was peripheral blood, taken in the second trimester of pregnancy. This chain connects TRBV11-2 to TRBJ2-1; maybe TRBD2 (6 bases). The CDR3 DNA is TGTGCCAGCAGCTTAGGCGGGATCTACAATGAGCAGTTCTTC. It is translated as CASSLGGIYNEQFF.